The 14 T cell receptor beta chains below come from one sample, sequenced in a study of blood T cell repertoires in COVID-19 (dated by TCRdb to 2018 to 2021). Library prep was done by the immunoSEQ multiplex PCR assay. This is the immuneACCESS table as TCRdb keeps it, with only in-frame sequences that have V and J called. A part of the clones is gone; compared with another copy, unresolved V genes explain less than half, and the rest is unexplained. The sample data list about 170,000 clones, and about 81% of these were observed just once. The ten largest clones add up to about 8.4% of the sample. Sequencing used peripheral blood. These receptors were taken from a woman in her seventies with acute or convalescent COVID-19.

To note about this clone: Different DNA sequences within this sample yield the same CDR3. This chain joins TRBV7-9 and TRBJ2-5, with a weak D call TRBD1 (5 bases). Between the trimmed V and J ends, which lost 2 bases and 1 base, there was a span of 8 bases. Germline V CDR1 and CDR2: SEHNR, FQNEAQ (reference sequence). The CDR3 spans 14 residues. The CDR3: CASSLNQGQETQYF. The CDR3 DNA sequence: TGTGCCAGCAGCTTAAATCAGGGCCAAGAGACCCAGTACTTC.

J is TRBJ2-2 and V is TRBV11-2; D possibly corresponds to TRBD2 (5 bases). Trimming removed 5 bases from V and 5 bases from J, with 12 bases in between. The CDR3 extends over 14 amino acids. The germline V gene encodes CDR1 SGHAT and CDR2 FQNNGV. CDR3 sequence reads: CASSPYSGTGELFF. CDR3 coding DNA: TGTGCCAGCAGCCCCTACTCGGGAACCGGGGAGCTGTTTTTT.

This clone was seen only once. The chain has TRBV21-1 and TRBJ1-2. TRBV21-1 is a documented pseudogene. This CDR3 comprises 11 residues. As DNA, the CDR3 is TGTGCAGCGGCGGGGGAGGGAGGCTACACCTTC. Translating it yields CAAAGEGGYTF.

The V call is TRBV6-5, the J call TRBJ2-3; D might be TRBD2 (5 bases). Between the trimmed V and J ends, which lost 10 bases and 4 bases, there was a span of 12 bases. Germline lookup yields CDR1 MNHEY and CDR2 SVGAGI. The CDR3 is 12 residues long. Written as DNA, the CDR3 is TGTGCCACTACTTCGGAGGCAGATACGCAGTATTTT. Its protein is CATTSEADTQYF.

The genes are TRBV29-1 and TRBJ2-1, with 10 bases lining up with TRBD2. The CDR3 totals 14 residues. Germline V CDR1 and CDR2: SQVTM, ANQGSEA. Germline trimming cut 5 bases from V and 3 bases from J; bases unmatched to any gene: 4. In DNA form, the CDR3 reads TGCAGCGTTTCCCGGACTAGCGGCTACAATGAGCAGTTCTTC. Its protein product is CSVSRTSGYNEQFF.

The rearrangement uses TRBV7-9 and TRBJ1-4; TRBD1 might be the D (5 bases). The CDR3 consists of 13 residues. Trimming left V 5 bases short and J 8 bases short, with 12 bases between. Germline CDR1 is SEHNR and CDR2 is FQNEAQ (reference sequence). For the CDR3, the DNA is TGTGCCAGCAGCCAATCTAACAGGGAAAAACTGTTTTTT. As protein: CASSQSNREKLFF. The full variable domain, with the rest looked up from reference TRBV7-9 and TRBJ1-4, is DTGVSQNPRHKITKRGQNVTFRCDPISEHNRLYWYRQTLGQGPEFLTYFQNEAQLEKSRLLSDRFSAERPKGSFSTLEIQRTEQGDSAMYLCASSQSNREKLFFGSGTQLSVL.

The gene calls are TRBV10-3 and TRBJ2-1; TRBD2 aligns across 15 bases. Germline CDR1 is ENHRY and CDR2 is SYGVKD. CDR3 length equals 14 residues. The V and J ends lost 6 bases and 9 bases, in that order; junction bases with no gene match: 3. The CDR3 DNA reads as TGTGCCATCAGGCCGGGACTAGCGGGAGGTGAGCAGTTCTTC. This sequence encodes CAIRPGLAGGEQFF.

The J gene is TRBJ2-7, the V gene TRBV6-6; the match to TRBD1 covers 10 bases. The trim removed 0 bases at V and 6 bases at J, leaving 8 bases unmatched. This CDR3 contains 16 residues. The germline V gene encodes CDR1 MNHNY and CDR2 SVGAGI (reference sequence). This chain's CDR3 is CASSYSVPGQGSEQYF. Here the CDR3 DNA reads TGTGCCAGCAGTTACTCTGTCCCGGGACAGGGGAGCGAGCAGTACTTC.

This rearrangement joins TRBV19 to TRBJ1-2; D may be TRBD1 (5 bases). This CDR3 contains 14 residues. Trimming left V 1 base short and J 5 bases short, with 11 bases between. Per the germline V gene, CDR1 is LNHDA and CDR2 is SQIVND (reference sequence). CDR3 protein: CASSIAGLLYGYTF. Here the CDR3 DNA reads TGTGCCAGTAGTATAGCAGGGTTGTTGTATGGCTACACCTTC.

V usage is TRBV28 and J usage is TRBJ2-5; 7 bases align to TRBD2. Germline lookup yields CDR1 MDHEN and CDR2 SYDVKM. The ends lost 6 bases at V and 5 bases at J; junction bases unmatched: 15. The CDR3 consists of 16 residues. The CDR3 region has the DNA TGTGCCAGCAGCCAAGGGTCTATGTGGGAGGGGGAGACCCAGTACTTC. Its translation: CASSQGSMWEGETQYF. Complete variable domain (other parts from reference TRBV28 and TRBJ2-5): DVKVTQSSRYLVKRTGEKVFLECVQDMDHENMFWYRQDPGLGLRLIYFSYDVKMKEKGDIPEGYSVSREKKERFSLILESASTNQTSMYLCASSQGSMWEGETQYFGPGTRLLVL.

In this sample, this clone turned up once. The rearrangement joins TRBV4-3 to TRBJ2-1, with 7 bases identical to TRBD1. CDR3 length: 16 residues. Germline loops: CDR1 LGHNA, CDR2 YSLEER. Unmatched junction bases numbered 6, after V lost 0 bases and J lost 4 bases. The CDR3 protein is CASSQDLQGVYNEQFF. As DNA, the CDR3 is TGCGCCAGCAGCCAAGATCTGCAGGGGGTATACAATGAGCAGTTCTTC.

The chain links TRBV19 to TRBJ2-1; D may be TRBD1 (5 bases). V lost 4 bases and J lost 7, with 11 bases in between. The germline gives CDR1 LNHDA, CDR2 SQIVND (reference sequence). There are 13 residues in the CDR3. The CDR3 loop reads CASSTLAGNEQFF. The CDR3 DNA is TGTGCCAGTAGTACTCTTGCAGGGAATGAGCAGTTCTTC. Filled out from reference TRBV19 and TRBJ2-1, the complete variable domain reads DGGITQSPKYLFRKEGQNVTLSCEQNLNHDAMYWYRQDPGQGLRLIYYSQIVNDFQKGDIAEGYSVSREKKESFPLTVTSAQKNPTAFYLCASSTLAGNEQFFGPGTRLTVL.

Regarding this clone: In the same sample, other DNA sequences code for this CDR3. The CDR3 DNA reads as TGTGCCAGCAGTTTTTCAGGGGATAATTCACCCCTCCACTTT. As protein: CASSFSGDNSPLHF. The chain uses TRBV11-2 and TRBJ1-6; weak D call: TRBD1 (6 bases). CDR1 and CDR2 from the germline V gene are SGHAT and FQNNGV. Trimming took 6 bases from V and 5 from J, leaving 11 bases between them. This CDR3 comprises 14 residues.

The J gene is TRBJ1-2, the V gene TRBV2; a possible D gene is TRBD1 (5 bases). Germline V CDR1 and CDR2: SNHLY, FYNNEI. The CDR3 runs to 15 residues. V was cut by 1 base and J by 3 bases, with 12 bases left in between. CDR3 sequence: CASSEDGRQHYGYTF. The DNA of the CDR3 is TGTGCCAGCAGTGAAGACGGTCGACAGCACTATGGCTACACCTTC.